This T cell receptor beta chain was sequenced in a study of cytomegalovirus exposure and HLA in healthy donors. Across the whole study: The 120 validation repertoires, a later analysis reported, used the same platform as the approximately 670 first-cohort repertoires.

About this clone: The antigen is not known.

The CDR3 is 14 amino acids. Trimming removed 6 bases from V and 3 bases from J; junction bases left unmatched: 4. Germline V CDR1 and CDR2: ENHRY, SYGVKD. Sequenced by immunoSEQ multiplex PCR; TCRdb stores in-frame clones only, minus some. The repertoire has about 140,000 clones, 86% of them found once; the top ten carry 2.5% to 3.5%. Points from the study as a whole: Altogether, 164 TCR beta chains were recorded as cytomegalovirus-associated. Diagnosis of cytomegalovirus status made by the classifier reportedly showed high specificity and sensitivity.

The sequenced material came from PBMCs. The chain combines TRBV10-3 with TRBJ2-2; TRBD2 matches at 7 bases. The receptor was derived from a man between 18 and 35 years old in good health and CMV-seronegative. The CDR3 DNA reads TGTGCCATCAGGGCGGGAGCGGACACCGGGGAGCTGTTTTTT. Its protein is CAIRAGADTGELFF.